Below are 21 T cell receptor beta chains sequenced from a single sample in a study of shared clonotypes between healthy human individuals (dated by TCRdb to 2020 to 2022). The library was built by means of the immunoSEQ multiplex PCR assay. TCRdb limited this immuneACCESS table to in-frame rearrangements with V and J called. A share of clones is missing; checked studies link under half to unresolved V genes, and the rest is unexplained. This sample is represented by approximately 640,000 clones; approximately 79% of them were singletons. Approximately 2% of the sample is held by the ten biggest clonotypes. Material for sequencing was memory CD4+ T cells sorted from blood. What this sample's cell subset or site label stands for: CD45RA-negative fraction. These receptors were obtained from a woman aged 25 to 39 in good health.

The chain carries TRBV10-3 and TRBJ2-2, with 16 bases that match TRBD2. Losses at the gene ends were 2 bases for V and 4 bases for J; bases not matched to a gene: 7. CDR1 is ENHRY and CDR2 is SYGVKD in the germline V gene. The CDR3 loop spans 19 amino acids. CDR3 DNA sequence: TGTGCCATCAGTGAGAGGCCGGGACTAGCGGGAGGGTTCACCGGGGAGCTGTTTTTT. Its translation is CAISERPGLAGGFTGELFF.

The chain couples TRBV28 to TRBJ1-1; D gene unclear. Trimming removed 11 bases at V and 1 base at J, with 11 bases between. Germline V gene sequence: CDR1 MDHEN, CDR2 SYDVKM. This CDR3 contains 12 residues. The CDR3 here is CALRVSNTEAFF. The CDR3 DNA reads as TGTGCCCTGCGGGTCTCGAACACTGAAGCTTTCTTT.

This sequence joins TRBV6-5 and TRBJ2-7; D remains ambiguous. Germline loops: CDR1 MNHEY, CDR2 SVGAGI. This CDR3 is 12 amino acids long. The V end lost 4 bases, the J end lost 4 bases, and 8 bases lay between the germline ends. The chain's CDR3 is CASSFRGYEQYF. CDR3 DNA: TGTGCCAGCAGTTTCCGAGGTTACGAGCAGTACTTC.

This clone was detected a few times. V usage is TRBV2 and J usage is TRBJ1-2; TRBD1 is a possible D gene (6 bases). CDR1 SNHLY and CDR2 FYNNEI come from the germline V gene. CDR3 size: 12 residues. The V end lost 9 bases, the J end lost 6 bases, and 14 bases lay between the germline ends. In DNA form, the CDR3 reads TGTGCCAGAGGGGGGGGAAGCCATGGCTACACCTTC. Amino acid sequence: CARGGGSHGYTF.

The chain couples TRBV5-4 to TRBJ2-1; a possible D gene is TRBD2 (6 bases). In germline, CDR1 is SGHNT, CDR2 YYREEE (reference sequence). V was trimmed by 1 base and J by 12 bases, leaving 14 bases between them. The CDR3 is 13 residues long. In DNA, the CDR3 is TGTGCCAGCAGCTTGAATCCGGAGGGGCTGCAGTTCTTC. It encodes CASSLNPEGLQFF. Filled out from reference TRBV5-4 and TRBJ2-1, the complete variable domain reads ETGVTQSPTHLIKTRGQQVTLRCSSQSGHNTVSWYQQALGQGPQFIFQYYREEENGRGNFPPRFSGLQFPNYSSELNVNALELDDSALYLCASSLNPEGLQFFGPGTRLTVL.

The chain carries TRBV6-1 and TRBJ2-2; D may be TRBD1 (6 bases). The V and J ends lost 10 bases and 1 base respectively, with 13 bases between them. Germline CDR1 is MNHNS and CDR2 is SASEGT. This CDR3 comprises 14 residues. The CDR3 spells CATYSGQNTGELFF. CDR3 DNA sequence: TGTGCCACATATTCGGGACAGAACACCGGGGAGCTGTTTTTT.

This clone was detected a few times. The same CDR3 can be traced to other DNA sequences in this sample. The gene calls are TRBV7-8 and TRBJ2-7; D is perhaps TRBD1 (6 bases). The CDR3 covers 14 residues. Germline lookup yields CDR1 SGHVS and CDR2 FQNEAQ. The V and J ends lost 1 base and 2 bases respectively, with 9 bases between them. The CDR3 spells CASSLEGGAYEQYF. The CDR3 nucleotides are TGTGCCAGCAGCTTAGAAGGGGGAGCCTACGAGCAGTACTTC.

The count of this clone is one. In DNA form, the CDR3 reads TGTGCCAGCGGGAGACAGGGCAAGTGGTACGAGCAGTACTTC. Protein sequence: CASGRQGKWYEQYF. The J gene is TRBJ2-7, the V gene TRBV28; 7 bases fit TRBD1. Trimming cost V 8 bases and J 4 bases; bases outside gene matches: 11. This CDR3 contains 14 residues. Germline V gene data show CDR1 as MDHEN and CDR2 as SYDVKM.

This clone was observed at least ten times. Here the CDR3 reads CASSQVAGQNTEAFF. The CDR3 DNA reads TGTGCCAGCAGCCAAGTGGCAGGCCAGAACACTGAAGCTTTCTTT. The chain links TRBV4-2 to TRBJ1-1, with D hard to call. This CDR3 has 15 residues. The V gene lost 1 base and the J gene lost 1 base, with 10 bases spanning the gap. Germline CDR1 is LGHNA and CDR2 is YNFKEQ.

The chain uses TRBV4-1 and TRBJ2-2; TRBD2 agrees at 8 bases. The CDR3 extends over 15 amino acids. Germline assignment: CDR1 MGHRA and CDR2 YSYEKL. Germline trimming cut 6 bases from V and 6 bases from J; bases unmatched to any gene: 9. DNA of the CDR3: TGCGCCAGCAGGGGACTAGTTGGCTCCTCCGGGGAGCTGTTTTTT. Amino acid sequence: CASRGLVGSSGELFF.

The chain couples TRBV11-3 to TRBJ2-1, with D hard to call. The CDR3 has 15 residues. Germline V CDR1 and CDR2: SGHNT, YENEEA. V lost 0 bases and J lost 7, with 13 bases in between. CDR3 nucleotides: TGTGCCAGCAGCTTAGATCACCAAAGAGAGAATGAGCAGTTCTTC. It is translated as CASSLDHQRENEQFF.

V usage is TRBV5-4 and J usage is TRBJ1-1; tentatively, D is TRBD1 (5 bases). Between the trimmed V and J ends, which lost 5 bases and 5 bases, there was a span of 13 bases. The CDR3 length is 13 residues. Per germline, CDR1 SGHNT and CDR2 YYREEE (reference sequence). The CDR3 protein is CASSLPGWTEAFF. CDR3 nucleotide sequence: TGTGCCAGCAGTCTACCAGGGTGGACTGAAGCTTTCTTT.

The chain links TRBV19 to TRBJ2-7; D may be TRBD1 or TRBD2 (5 bases each). The CDR3 has 14 amino acids. Germline V gene sequence: CDR1 LNHDA, CDR2 SQIVND (reference sequence). The ends were cut back, 5 bases at V and 0 bases at J, with 11 bases in the middle. CDR3 in DNA: TGTGCCAGTAGTCGGGGCGAGAGCTCCTACGAGCAGTACTTC. It encodes CASSRGESSYEQYF.

This clone was picked up a small number of times. The chain combines TRBV11-2 with TRBJ2-2, with D tentatively TRBD1 (6 bases). The CDR3 sequence is 15 residues long. Germline V gene lookup returns CDR1 SGHAT and CDR2 FQNNGV. The germline V and J ends were trimmed by 4 bases and 1 base, with 10 bases remaining between them. The CDR3 DNA reads as TGTGCCAGCAGCTCCATACAGGGGAACACCGGGGAGCTGTTTTTT. This sequence encodes CASSSIQGNTGELFF. Supplemented by reference TRBV11-2 and TRBJ2-2, the full variable domain reads EAGVAQSPRYKIIEKRQSVAFWCNPISGHATLYWYQQILGQGPKLLIQFQNNGVVDDSQLPKDRFSAERLKGVDSTLKIQPAKLEDSAVYLCASSSIQGNTGELFFGEGSRLTVL.

This clone was seen only a few times. One end of the junction varies from germline; a read error may be responsible. CDR3 in DNA: TGTGCCAGCAGTACTAGCGCGAAACACTTC. Translating it yields CASSTSAKHF. V gene TRBV28 combines with J gene TRBJ2-7; 7 nucleotides align to TRBD2. This CDR3 has 10 residues. Per germline, CDR1 MDHEN and CDR2 SYDVKM.

This clone was detected only once. The chain has TRBV27 and TRBJ1-1, with TRBD1 identical over 7 bases. Per the germline V gene, CDR1 is MNHEY and CDR2 is SMNVEV (reference sequence). V was pared by 5 bases and J by 4 bases, with 7 bases of the junction left unmatched. CDR3 size: 14 residues. CDR3 sequence reads: CASSTRQGGTEAFF. In DNA form, the CDR3 reads TGTGCCAGCAGTACCCGACAGGGTGGCACTGAAGCTTTCTTT.

The J gene is TRBJ1-1, the V gene TRBV28, with D perhaps matching TRBD1 (5 bases). V lost 5 bases, J lost 4 bases, and 8 bases lay in between. The V gene's germline CDR1 is MDHEN and CDR2 SYDVKM. This CDR3 comprises 12 residues. CDR3 protein: CASSPGGTEAFF. CDR3 in DNA: TGTGCCAGCAGTCCGGGGGGCACTGAAGCTTTCTTT.

The V gene is TRBV27, the J gene TRBJ1-4; D remains unclear. The length of the CDR3 is 13 residues. Per germline, CDR1 MNHEY and CDR2 SMNVEV (reference sequence). Trimming took off 6 bases at V and 6 bases at J, with 11 bases between the two ends. CDR3 DNA sequence: TGTGCCAGCAGAACGAACGCGGATGAAAAACTGTTTTTT. Translating gives CASRTNADEKLFF.

The chain carries TRBV28 and TRBJ2-1; the D gene is possibly TRBD2 (6 bases). The V end lost 5 bases, the J end lost 9 bases, and 20 bases lay between the germline ends. The V gene's germline CDR1 is MDHEN and CDR2 SYDVKM. The CDR3 sequence is 15 residues long. In DNA form, the CDR3 reads TGTGCCAGCAGTGCTGTGACGGGAGCGAGGGTTGAGCAGTTCTTC. Its protein is CASSAVTGARVEQFF.

The chain is built from TRBV5-4 and TRBJ1-1; TRBD1 aligns across 8 bases. The CDR3 length is 16 residues. Unmatched junction bases numbered 13, after V lost 4 bases and J lost 5 bases. Germline-derived CDR1 and CDR2 are SGHNT and YYREEE (reference sequence). This CDR3 is CASSRSTGERRTEAFF. DNA of the CDR3: TGTGCCAGCAGCCGGTCGACAGGGGAAAGGCGGACTGAAGCTTTCTTT. Filled out from reference TRBV5-4 and TRBJ1-1, the complete variable domain reads ETGVTQSPTHLIKTRGQQVTLRCSSQSGHNTVSWYQQALGQGPQFIFQYYREEENGRGNFPPRFSGLQFPNYSSELNVNALELDDSALYLCASSRSTGERRTEAFFGQGTRLTVV.

Regarding this clone: One end of the junction varies from germline; a read error may be responsible. CDR3 nucleotide sequence: TGTGCCAGCAGTTTATGGTTGGGGGCGAGGGTCTTC. It yields the protein CASSLWLGARVF. This chain links TRBV28 with TRBJ2-1; maybe TRBD1 (6 bases). The CDR3 totals 12 residues. Germline V CDR1 and CDR2: MDHEN, SYDVKM.